The present TCR beta chain was sequenced within a study of shared clonotypes between healthy human individuals. Study-level results: Estimated clonotype richness was generally higher in naive than memory subsets.

Details on this clone: Its antigen remains unknown.

The V segment lost 6 bases and the J segment 6 bases; nucleotides outside the gene matches: 6. Germline V gives CDR1 SGHTA, CDR2 FQGTGA. CDR3 length equals 16 residues. Generated by immunoSEQ multiplex PCR, the TCRdb table keeps only in-frame clones and is missing some. The sample holds millions of clones, approximately 95% seen once. The clonotype was recovered from a man aged 18 to 30 in good health. Some clones in this sample may be carry-over from other donors' samples. The sequenced sample was naive CD4+ T cells from PBMCs. Subset meaning: CD45RA+ positively selected. V gene TRBV7-3 combines with J gene TRBJ2-2, with TRBD2 matching 14 bases. This CDR3 is CASRTPGLAGAGELFF. DNA for the CDR3: TGTGCCAGCAGGACGCCGGGACTAGCGGGAGCCGGGGAGCTGTTTTTT.